This TCR beta chain was obtained from a study of response to subunit inactivated influenza vaccine. Notes on the study in general: Researchers suggested that each seasonal influenza vaccination recruits few new T cells.

CDR1 and CDR2 from the germline V gene are SGHKS and YYEKEE (reference sequence). V was pared by 4 bases and J by 7 bases, with 12 bases between. The CDR3 has 12 residues. A single record per CDR3 protein comes from TCRdb applying MiXCR to the RT-PCR reads. Altogether under 200,000 distinct CDR3 sequences are present, about 10% being singletons, with the ten largest covering roughly a third. Concerning this clonotype: Its cognate antigen is unknown.

This chain links TRBV5-5 with TRBJ2-7, with D uncertain. Material: CD8+ T cells sorted from PBMCs, obtained less than 25 months after vaccination. This TCR derives from a man aged 45 to 75 who received an inactivated influenza vaccine. The CDR3 nucleotides read TGTGCCAGCAGCCTTGACACGTGGGAGCAGTACTTC. Translated: CASSLDTWEQYF.